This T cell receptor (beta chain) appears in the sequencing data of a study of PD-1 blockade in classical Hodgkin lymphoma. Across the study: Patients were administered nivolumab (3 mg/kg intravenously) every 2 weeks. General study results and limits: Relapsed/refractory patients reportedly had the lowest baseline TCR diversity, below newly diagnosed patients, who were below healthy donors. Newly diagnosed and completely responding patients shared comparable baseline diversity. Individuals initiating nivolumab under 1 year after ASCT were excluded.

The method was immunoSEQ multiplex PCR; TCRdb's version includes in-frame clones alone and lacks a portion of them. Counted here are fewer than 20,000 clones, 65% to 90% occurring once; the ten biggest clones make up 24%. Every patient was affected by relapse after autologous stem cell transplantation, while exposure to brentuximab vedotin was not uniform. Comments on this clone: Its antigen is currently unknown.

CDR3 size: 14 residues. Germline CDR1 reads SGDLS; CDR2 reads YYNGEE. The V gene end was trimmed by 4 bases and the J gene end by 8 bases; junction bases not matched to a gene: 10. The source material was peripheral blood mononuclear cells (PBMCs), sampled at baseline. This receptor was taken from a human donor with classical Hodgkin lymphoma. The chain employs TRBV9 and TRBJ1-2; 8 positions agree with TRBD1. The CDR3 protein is CASSYGQGPLGYTF. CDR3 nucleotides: TGTGCCAGCAGCTACGGACAGGGTCCCTTGGGCTACACCTTC.